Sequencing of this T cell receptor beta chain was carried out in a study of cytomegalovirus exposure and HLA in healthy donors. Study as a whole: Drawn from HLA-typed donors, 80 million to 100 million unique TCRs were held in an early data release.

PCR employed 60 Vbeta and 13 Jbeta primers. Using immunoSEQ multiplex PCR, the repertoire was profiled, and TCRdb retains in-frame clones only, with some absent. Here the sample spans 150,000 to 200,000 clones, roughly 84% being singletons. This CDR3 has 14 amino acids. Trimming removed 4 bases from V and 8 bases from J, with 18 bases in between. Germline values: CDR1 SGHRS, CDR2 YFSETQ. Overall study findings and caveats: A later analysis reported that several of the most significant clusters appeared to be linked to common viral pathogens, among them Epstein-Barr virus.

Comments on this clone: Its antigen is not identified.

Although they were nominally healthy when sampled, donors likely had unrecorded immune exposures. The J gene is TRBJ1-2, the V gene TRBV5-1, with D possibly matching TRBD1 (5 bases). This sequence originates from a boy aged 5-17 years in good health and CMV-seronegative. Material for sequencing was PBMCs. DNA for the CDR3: TGCGCCAGCAGCCCAACCTCTGGGGGGGAAGGCTACACCTTC. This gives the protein CASSPTSGGEGYTF.